The 27 T cell receptor beta chains below come from one sample, sequenced in a study of blood T cell repertoires in COVID-19. The method was immunoSEQ multiplex PCR; TCRdb's version includes in-frame clones alone and lacks a portion of them. The profile covers some 90,000 clones, with roughly 82% appearing a single time and about a tenth taken by the ten largest. The material sequenced was peripheral blood. The receptor source for this set is a man between 65 and 79 years old with active or convalescent COVID-19.

This chain joins TRBV20-1 and TRBJ2-3, with 11 bases matching TRBD2. This CDR3 is 15 amino acids long. The V and J ends lost 3 bases and 1 base, in that order; junction bases with no gene match: 3. Germline V CDR1 and CDR2: DFQATT, SNEGSKA (reference sequence). CDR3 region: CSASSSGGRTDTQYF. CDR3 coding DNA: TGCAGTGCTAGTTCTAGCGGGGGGCGCACAGATACGCAGTATTTT.

This clone has just a few counts. The chain joins TRBV5-6 to TRBJ2-7, with no clear D. Germline V gene sequence: CDR1 SGHDT, CDR2 YYEEEE. V was clipped by 0 bases and J by 2 bases, with 9 bases between them. The CDR3 spans 14 residues. CDR3 sequence reads: CASSLDHTTYEQYF. CDR3 DNA: TGTGCCAGCAGCTTGGACCACACCACCTACGAGCAGTACTTC. Variable domain in full (rest from reference TRBV5-6 and TRBJ2-7): DAGVTQSPTHLIKTRGQQVTLRCSPKSGHDTVSWYQQALGQGPQFIFQYYEEEERQRGNFPDRFSGHQFPNYSSELNVNALLLGDSALYLCASSLDHTTYEQYFGPGTRLTVT.

The V call is TRBV2, the J call TRBJ2-3; the match to TRBD1 covers 10 bases. This CDR3 spans 15 amino acids. With 7 bases clipped from V and 5 bases from J, the junction kept 9 bases outside the gene matches. Germline lookup yields CDR1 SNHLY and CDR2 FYNNEI. CDR3 protein: CASTRQGAVGDTQYF. CDR3 in DNA: TGTGCCAGCACTCGACAGGGGGCGGTAGGAGATACGCAGTATTTT. Combining the CDR3 with reference TRBV2 and TRBJ2-3 gives the whole variable domain EPEVTQTPSHQVTQMGQEVILRCVPISNHLYFYWYRQILGQKVEFLVSFYNNEISEKSEIFDDQFSVERPDGSNFTLKIRSTKLEDSAMYFCASTRQGAVGDTQYFGPGTRLTVL.

This rearrangement joins TRBV10-3 to TRBJ2-5, with 8 bases identical to TRBD1. V lost 10 bases, J lost 4 bases, and 20 bases stayed unmatched. The CDR3 contains 17 residues. The germline CDR1 and CDR2 sequences are ENHRY and SYGVKD. CDR3 sequence reads: CATKAGQGGGWGETQYF. The CDR3 DNA follows: TGTGCCACCAAAGCTGGACAGGGTGGGGGCTGGGGAGAGACCCAGTACTTC.

The chain is built from TRBV7-6 and TRBJ2-3; the D gene is possibly TRBD2 (5 bases). With 5 bases removed from V and 0 bases from J, the gap between germline ends came to 12 bases. Germline values: CDR1 SGHVS, CDR2 FNYEAQ. The CDR3 covers 15 residues. This CDR3 reads CASSRPSGSTDTQYF. CDR3 bases: TGTGCCAGCAGCCGACCCAGCGGTAGCACAGATACGCAGTATTTT. Full variable domain (remainder filled in from reference TRBV7-6 and TRBJ2-3): GAGVSQSPRYKVTKRGQDVALRCDPISGHVSLYWYRQALGQGPEFLTYFNYEAQQDKSGLPNDRFSAERPEGSISTLTIQRTEQRDSAMYRCASSRPSGSTDTQYFGPGTRLTVL.

The chain employs TRBV6-5 and TRBJ2-7; 8 bases map to TRBD1. The CDR3 covers 13 residues. J gave up 1 base and V 6 bases, and 2 bases lay outside the gene matches. CDR1 is MNHEY and CDR2 is SVGAGI in the germline V gene. CDR3 amino acids: CASRRTGSYEQYF. The DNA of the CDR3 is TGTGCCAGCAGGAGGACAGGGTCCTACGAGCAGTACTTC.

The sample holds one count of this clone. The chain recombines TRBV7-2 with TRBJ2-1; D perhaps matches TRBD2 (6 bases). V dropped 1 base and J dropped 0 bases, with 7 bases sitting between them. Germline CDR1 reads SGHTA; CDR2 reads FQGNSA. The length of the CDR3 is 15 residues. The CDR3 coding sequence is TGTGCCAGCAGCTTAGGGGGGGACTCCTACAATGAGCAGTTCTTC. It is translated as CASSLGGDSYNEQFF.

The rearrangement joins TRBV25-1 to TRBJ1-6, with a possible D match to TRBD1 (6 bases). The CDR3 runs 15 residues. Germline CDR1 reads MGHDK; CDR2 reads SYGVNS. Deletions cut 6 bases from V and 7 bases from J, with 16 bases between. The CDR3 bases are TGTGCCAGCAGGGAGCGGGGGGCGCGGAATTCACCCCTCCACTTT. It is translated as CASRERGARNSPLHF.

V usage is TRBV14 and J usage is TRBJ1-1; 9 positions match TRBD1. After removal of 4 bases from V and 5 bases from J, the junction contained 8 bases not matched to a gene. The CDR3 is 15 residues long. Per germline, CDR1 SGHDN and CDR2 FVKESK. The CDR3 region is CASSRAGTGKTEAFF. The DNA for the CDR3 is TGTGCCAGCAGCCGAGCCGGGACAGGGAAAACTGAAGCTTTCTTT.

Many counts were recorded for this clone. The gene calls are TRBV2 and TRBJ1-5; 10 bases agree with TRBD1. The germline V gene has CDR1 SNHLY and CDR2 FYNNEI. The CDR3 covers 13 residues. J was trimmed by 7 bases and V by 6 bases; bases with no gene match: 3. The CDR3 bases are TGTGCCAGCAGCGGGACAGGGGACCAGCCCCAGCATTTT. Translating gives CASSGTGDQPQHF.

This chain links TRBV30 with TRBJ1-3; 7 bases map to TRBD1. The CDR3 runs 14 residues. The V and J ends lost 5 bases and 0 bases, in that order; junction bases with no gene match: 4. Germline CDR1 is GTSNPN and CDR2 is SVGIG (reference sequence). The CDR3 coding sequence is TGTGCCTGGGAGACAGGGTACTCTGGAAACACCATATATTTT. It codes for CAWETGYSGNTIYF. The full variable domain, rest sourced from reference TRBV30 and TRBJ1-3, is SQTIHQWPATLVQPVGSPLSLECTVEGTSNPNLYWYRQAAGRGLQLLFYSVGIGQISSEVPQNLSASRPQDRQFILSSKKLLLSDSGFYLCAWETGYSGNTIYFGEGSWLTVV.

The V and J genes are TRBV11-3 and TRBJ2-1, with no clear D. The germline V gene has CDR1 SGHNT and CDR2 YENEEA. The CDR3 consists of 14 residues. Trimming shortened V by 7 bases and J by 5 bases, and 15 bases separated the two germline ends. The CDR3 region is CASTPGGTHNEQFF. The CDR3 nucleotides read TGTGCCAGCACCCCCGGCGGAACCCACAATGAGCAGTTCTTC.

This clone was counted once. The rearrangement uses TRBV2 and TRBJ1-1; 7 bases align to TRBD1. In germline, CDR1 is SNHLY, CDR2 FYNNEI. The CDR3 is made up of 12 amino acids. J gave up 8 bases and V 7 bases, and 7 bases lay outside the gene matches. Here the CDR3 reads CASTWDRREAFF. In DNA, the CDR3 is TGTGCCAGCACTTGGGACAGAAGAGAAGCTTTCTTT.

This clone has only a few counts. The CDR3 spells CATSRGTGVPYGYTF. The CDR3, as DNA: TGTGCCACCAGCAGGGGCACAGGGGTCCCCTATGGCTACACCTTC. The chain has TRBV15 and TRBJ1-2; 7 nucleotides align to TRBD1. The germline gives CDR1 LNHNV, CDR2 YYDKDF (reference sequence). CDR3 length: 15 residues. Trimming cost V 3 bases and J 4 bases; bases outside gene matches: 8.

A single count supports this clone. J is TRBJ2-5 and V is TRBV3-1 (or the pseudogene TRBV3-2); the match to TRBD2 covers 7 bases. With V trimmed by 3 bases and J by 1 base, 5 bases remained unmatched. CDR1 is LGHDT, CDR2 YNNKEL, per germline (reference sequence). The CDR3 is 15 residues long. The CDR3 is CASSQSGEFQETQYF. The CDR3 region has the DNA TGTGCCAGCAGCCAGAGCGGGGAGTTCCAAGAGACCCAGTACTTC.

In this sample, this clone turned up once. J is TRBJ1-5 and V is TRBV7-9, with a possible D match to TRBD1 (5 bases). Per the germline V gene, CDR1 is SEHNR and CDR2 is FQNEAQ (reference sequence). CDR3 length: 14 amino acids. Trimming shortened V by 5 bases and J by 7 bases, and 15 bases separated the two germline ends. The chain's CDR3 is CASSKNQGAQPQHF. The DNA for the CDR3 is TGTGCCAGCAGCAAAAATCAGGGCGCCCAGCCCCAGCATTTT.

This clone showed up just once. The chain joins TRBV5-1 to TRBJ1-1; TRBD1 is a possible D gene (6 bases). Trimming cost V 4 bases and J 6 bases, with 19 bases left between them. CDR1 and CDR2 from the germline V gene are SGHRS and YFSETQ. This CDR3 has 15 residues. CDR3 sequence: CASSAPGGAGAEAFF. In DNA form, the CDR3 reads TGCGCCAGCAGCGCCCCGGGGGGGGCCGGAGCTGAAGCTTTCTTT.

This clone was seen a handful of times. This chain connects TRBV15 to TRBJ2-2, with D hard to call. Per the germline V gene, CDR1 is LNHNV and CDR2 is YYDKDF (reference sequence). CDR3 length equals 13 residues. Trimming left V 5 bases short and J 4 bases short, with 8 bases between. CDR3 protein: CATSELITGELFF. The CDR3 coding sequence is TGTGCCACCAGCGAGCTAATCACCGGGGAGCTGTTTTTT.

The V call is TRBV6-6, the J call TRBJ1-2; possible D gene TRBD1, 6 bases. The V end lost 5 bases, the J end lost 3 bases, and 22 bases lay between the germline ends. Germline CDR1 reads MNHNY; CDR2 reads SVGAGI (reference sequence). CDR3 length equals 17 residues. In DNA form, the CDR3 reads TGTGCCAGCAGTCAGAACGGTCAGGGGATCACGGACTATGGCTACACCTTC. It specifies CASSQNGQGITDYGYTF.

The chain combines TRBV11-3 with TRBJ2-5; 9 bases agree with TRBD1. Trimming cost V 5 bases and J 5 bases; bases outside gene matches: 6. CDR3 length: 14 residues. Germline-derived CDR1 and CDR2 are SGHNT and YENEEA. The CDR3 loop reads CASSLQGAGETQYF. The CDR3 DNA reads TGTGCCAGCAGCCTACAGGGGGCAGGGGAGACCCAGTACTTC. The whole variable domain, remainder taken from reference TRBV11-3 and TRBJ2-5, is EAGVVQSPRYKIIEKKQPVAFWCNPISGHNTLYWYLQNLGQGPELLIRYENEEAVDDSQLPKDRFSAERLKGVDSTLKIQPAELGDSAVYLCASSLQGAGETQYFGPGTRLLVL.

The chain joins TRBV19 to TRBJ1-6; 7 bases match TRBD1. The length of the CDR3 is 15 residues. V was pared by 7 bases and J by 7 bases, with 10 bases of the junction left unmatched. Germline lookup yields CDR1 LNHDA and CDR2 SQIVND (reference sequence). CDR3 in amino acids: CASNKRQGYNSPLHF. CDR3 nucleotide sequence: TGTGCCAGTAATAAAAGACAGGGTTACAATTCACCCCTCCACTTT. Full variable domain (remainder filled in from reference TRBV19 and TRBJ1-6): DGGITQSPKYLFRKEGQNVTLSCEQNLNHDAMYWYRQDPGQGLRLIYYSQIVNDFQKGDIAEGYSVSREKKESFPLTVTSAQKNPTAFYLCASNKRQGYNSPLHFGNGTRLTVT.

V gene TRBV4-3 combines with J gene TRBJ2-6; 7 nucleotides agree with TRBD2. V was clipped by 3 bases and J by 4 bases; unmatched bases: 3. The CDR3 contains 15 residues. Per the germline V gene, CDR1 is LGHNA and CDR2 is YSLEER. The CDR3 is CASSHLGGGANVLTF. In DNA form, the CDR3 reads TGCGCCAGCAGCCACCTGGGAGGGGGGGCCAACGTCCTGACTTTC.

The J gene is TRBJ2-1, the V gene TRBV14; D perhaps matches TRBD1 (5 bases). The germline V gene has CDR1 SGHDN and CDR2 FVKESK. Trimming shortened V by 3 bases and J by 5 bases, and 8 bases separated the two germline ends. The CDR3 extends over 13 amino acids. CDR3 amino acids: CASSQLRDNEQFF. CDR3 bases: TGTGCCAGCAGCCAGCTCAGGGACAATGAGCAGTTCTTC.

This clone has a handful of counts. The chain employs TRBV7-9 and TRBJ1-1, with 10 positions matching TRBD1. V was clipped by 5 bases and J by 4 bases; unmatched bases: 13. Germline CDR1 and CDR2: SEHNR and FQNEAQ (reference sequence). The CDR3 sequence is 17 residues long. CDR3 bases: TGTGCCAGCAGCCCCACCTTCCGGGACAGGGGAGGCACTGAAGCTTTCTTT. This encodes CASSPTFRDRGGTEAFF.

J is TRBJ2-1 and V is TRBV11-2, with 8 bases fitting TRBD2. Germline trimming cut 5 bases from V and 9 bases from J; bases unmatched to any gene: 9. Looked up from germline, CDR1 is SGHAT and CDR2 is FQNNGV. The CDR3 is 14 residues long. CDR3 DNA: TGTGCCAGCAGCACGGGGCCAGCGGGGGTTGAGCAGTTCTTC. It yields the protein CASSTGPAGVEQFF.

The genes are TRBV19 and TRBJ1-1, with D possibly TRBD1 on 5 matching bases. CDR1 LNHDA and CDR2 SQIVND come from the germline V gene (reference sequence). CDR3 length equals 15 residues. V lost 4 bases and J 3 bases, leaving 15 bases between the germline ends. The CDR3 DNA follows: TGTGCCAGTAGTACGCGGACACTTAGCTACACTGAAGCTTTCTTT. Protein sequence: CASSTRTLSYTEAFF.

The chain recombines TRBV27 with TRBJ2-3; a weak D match, TRBD2 (6 bases). V was shortened by 7 bases and J by 3 bases, with 11 bases between the two germline ends. CDR1 is MNHEY, CDR2 SMNVEV, per germline (reference sequence). The CDR3 is 13 amino acids. For the CDR3, the DNA is TGTGCCAGCAAGTCCCGGGAGACAGATACGCAGTATTTT. Its translation: CASKSRETDTQYF.